This T cell receptor (beta chain) came from a study of T cells in women clearing cervical HPV infection. Turning to this clone: The CDR3 goes on 3 residues after the read ends, and that part is filled in from the germline J gene.

The CDR3 consists of 13 residues. Per germline, CDR1 GTSNPN and CDR2 SVGIG (reference sequence). Profiling relied on immunoSEQ multiplex PCR, and the TCRdb table lists in-frame clones only, not all of them. This listing includes 40,000 to 45,000 clones. The source material was blood buffy coat. This clonotype originated in a woman between 18 and 75 years old with a cervical HPV16 infection that either progressed to CIN3+ or cleared (not recorded which). The chain employs TRBV30 and TRBJ1-1; 8 bases are shared with TRBD1. The CDR3 protein is CAWSPPGQGAAFF. The DNA read from the CDR3 is TGTGCCTGGAGTCCGCCTGGACAGGGCGCG.